This entry is about one T cell receptor beta chain. Its cognate antigen is unknown. The sample belongs to a study of early T cells in non-severe SARS-CoV-2 infection. Study-wide results and caveats: Clonotype matching in VDJdb favored anti-spike CD8 responses and did not capture private and CD4 specificities.

Separate cDNA molecules each had unique molecular identifiers attached to them. In TCRdb, the 5' RACE reads were re-called with MiXCR into one record per CDR3 protein. The table includes tens of thousands of distinct CDR3 sequences, 8.7% detected once. The CDR3 has 16 residues. The V gene's germline CDR1 is SEHNR and CDR2 FQNEAQ (reference sequence). V was pared by 5 bases and J by 3 bases, with 6 bases of the junction left unmatched. V and J are TRBV7-9 and TRBJ2-1; 11 bases match TRBD2. This TCR came from an adult who was a healthcare worker with PCR-confirmed SARS-CoV-2 infection or an uninfected control (not recorded which). Sequencing was performed on whole blood, taken at baseline. DNA of the CDR3: TGTGCCAGCAGCCCGAAGACTAGCGGGAACTACAATGAGCAGTTCTTC. It specifies CASSPKTSGNYNEQFF.